One T cell receptor (beta chain) is described in this entry. Trimming at V came to 2 bases and at J to 2 bases, leaving 8 bases not matched to a gene. From germline, CDR1 is MNHEY and CDR2 SMNVEV (reference sequence). CDR3 length: 16 residues. The data belong to a study of blood T cell repertoires in COVID-19. Study as a whole: Sites in the United States, Italy and Spain provided acute and convalescent COVID-19 samples. PBMCs, B-cell-depleted T cells, or T cells provided the cDNA or gDNA that made up the material.

Per the original data handling: Nucleated cell counts were estimated from reference gene primer amplification. Profiling relied on immunoSEQ multiplex PCR, and the TCRdb table lists in-frame clones only, not all of them. Clone size and the V and J calls come from that table; the DNA yielded D and trimming. The sample shows 75,000 to 80,000 clones, approximately 81% of them seen only once. This TCR was sampled from a woman in her sixties with acute or convalescent COVID-19. The V and J genes are TRBV27 and TRBJ1-1; 7 bases line up with TRBD1. Specimen: peripheral blood. The CDR3 DNA reads as TGTGCCAGCAGTTTAATGGGGAGGACAGGAAACACTGAAGCTTTCTTT. Translation gives CASSLMGRTGNTEAFF.